This TCR beta chain was sequenced during a study of T cells in Graves' hyperthyroidism and ophthalmopathy. Study information: Peripheral blood specimens were obtained at initial diagnosis, prior to any treatment.

It was RNA transcripts that yielded the amplified TCR beta CDR3 regions. HTBI primers were employed in a first-round RT-PCR of the TCR CDR3. TCRdb analysed the multiplex PCR reads with MiXCR anew, one entry per CDR3 protein. The data show about 350,000 distinct CDR3 sequences, approximately 13% seen once. This clonotype was detected ten times or more. In germline, CDR1 is LGHDT, CDR2 YNNKEL (reference sequence). This CDR3 has 13 amino acids. V gave up 4 bases and J gave up 3 bases, with 9 bases separating them. The J gene is TRBJ1-2, the V gene TRBV3-1, with D uncertain. Specimen: blood. The receptor's source is a woman aged 25 to 39 with Graves' hyperthyroidism. The CDR3 loop is CASSRITDYGYTF. Written as DNA, the CDR3 is TGTGCCAGCAGCCGAATAACCGACTATGGCTACACCTTC.